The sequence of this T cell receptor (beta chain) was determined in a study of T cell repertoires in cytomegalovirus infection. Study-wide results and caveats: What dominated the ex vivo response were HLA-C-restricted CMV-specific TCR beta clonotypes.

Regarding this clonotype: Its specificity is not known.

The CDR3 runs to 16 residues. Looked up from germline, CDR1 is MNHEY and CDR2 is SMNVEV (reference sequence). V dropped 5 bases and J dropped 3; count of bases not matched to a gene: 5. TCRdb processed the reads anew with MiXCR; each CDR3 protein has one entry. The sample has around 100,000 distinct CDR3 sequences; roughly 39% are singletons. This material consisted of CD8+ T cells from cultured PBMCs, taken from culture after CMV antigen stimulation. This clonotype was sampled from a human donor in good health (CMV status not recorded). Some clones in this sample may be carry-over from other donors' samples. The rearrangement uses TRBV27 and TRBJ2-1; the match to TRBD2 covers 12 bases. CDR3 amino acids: CASSTGLAGNYNEQFF. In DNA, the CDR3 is TGTGCCAGCAGTACAGGACTAGCGGGGAACTACAATGAGCAGTTCTTC.